One and the same sample provided the 22 T cell receptor beta chains below, sequenced in a study of shared clonotypes between healthy human individuals. The data were produced by immunoSEQ multiplex PCR, yet TCRdb's version contains in-frame clones alone and is incomplete. The profile shows some 380,000 clones, about 96% of them singletons. Sequencing was carried out using memory CD8+ T cells sorted from blood. The subset: CD45RO+ cells pooled with CCR7-negative TemRA cells. All receptors come from a man aged 30 to 39 in good health.

CDR3: CASSLVVSGAGANVLTF. The DNA of the CDR3 is TGTGCCAGCAGCTTAGTTGTTTCGGGGGCTGGGGCCAACGTCCTGACTTTC. The chain has TRBV11-2 and TRBJ2-6; TRBD2 is a possible D gene (6 bases). V was pared by 1 base and J by 2 bases, with 12 bases between. Germline CDR1 and CDR2: SGHAT and FQNNGV. CDR3 length: 17 residues. The whole variable domain, filled in from reference TRBV11-2 and TRBJ2-6, reads EAGVAQSPRYKIIEKRQSVAFWCNPISGHATLYWYQQILGQGPKLLIQFQNNGVVDDSQLPKDRFSAERLKGVDSTLKIQPAKLEDSAVYLCASSLVVSGAGANVLTFGAGSRLTVL.

The J gene is TRBJ2-5, the V gene TRBV9; 8 nucleotides align to TRBD2. Per germline, CDR1 SGDLS and CDR2 YYNGEE. The CDR3 has 15 amino acids. V lost 0 bases to trimming and J lost 5 bases; unmatched junction nucleotides: 6. CDR3 in DNA: TGTGCCAGCAGCGTAGCTAACGGGAGGGCCGAGACCCAGTACTTC. This codes for CASSVANGRAETQYF. Together with reference TRBV9 and TRBJ2-5, the CDR3 gives the full variable domain: DSGVTQTPKHLITATGQRVTLRCSPRSGDLSVYWYQQSLDQGLQFLIQYYNGEERAKGNILERFSAQQFPDLHSELNLSSLELGDSALYFCASSVANGRAETQYFGPGTRLLVL.

The chain links TRBV12-5 to TRBJ2-2, with 7 bases aligning to TRBD2. CDR3 length: 16 residues. V trimming: 1 base; J trimming: 5 bases; junction bases outside the gene matches: 7. Germline V gene lookup returns CDR1 LGHNT and CDR2 FRNRAP. The DNA of the CDR3 is TGTGCTAGTGGTTTGGGAGCGGGATCCGGAACCGGGGAGCTGTTTTTT. Its protein product is CASGLGAGSGTGELFF.

This rearrangement joins TRBV5-6 to TRBJ2-3; 8 bases line up with TRBD1. In germline, CDR1 is SGHDT, CDR2 YYEEEE. The CDR3 sequence is 15 residues long. Trimming took 4 bases from V and 0 from J; bases not matched to a gene: 4. The DNA for the CDR3 is TGTGCCAGCAGCGCGGGGACAGGTAGCACAGATACGCAGTATTTT. Its translation: CASSAGTGSTDTQYF.

Regarding this clone: Other DNA sequences in this specimen translate into the identical CDR3. CDR3 loop: CASSLAGNTIYF. The CDR3 DNA reads as TGCGCCAGCAGCTTGGCAGGAAACACCATATATTTT. The rearrangement joins TRBV5-1 to TRBJ1-3; D is uncertain. The CDR3 is made up of 12 amino acids. V lost 0 bases to trimming and J lost 4 bases, with 2 bases between them. Germline-derived CDR1 and CDR2 are SGHRS and YFSETQ. Full variable domain (missing parts from reference TRBV5-1 and TRBJ1-3): KAGVTQTPRYLIKTRGQQVTLSCSPISGHRSVSWYQQTPGQGLQFLFEYFSETQRNKGNFPGRFSGRQFSNSRSEMNVSTLELGDSALYLCASSLAGNTIYFGEGSWLTVV.

Regarding this clone: Other DNA sequences in this sample translate to the same CDR3. The rearrangement joins TRBV28 to TRBJ2-7; D remains ambiguous. Germline-derived CDR1 and CDR2 are MDHEN and SYDVKM. CDR3 size: 13 residues. V gave up 3 bases and J gave up 2 bases, with 8 bases separating them. CDR3 sequence reads: CASSFRFTYEQYF. DNA for the CDR3: TGTGCCAGCAGTTTTAGGTTTACCTACGAGCAGTACTTC.

This sequence joins TRBV28 and TRBJ1-5; weak D call: TRBD1 (6 bases). Germline CDR1 is MDHEN and CDR2 is SYDVKM. The ends were cut back, 5 bases at V and 4 bases at J, with 9 bases in the middle. The CDR3 has 13 residues. Here the CDR3 DNA reads TGTGCCAGCAGTGGCAGGGGAAATCAGCCCCAGCATTTT. Encoded protein: CASSGRGNQPQHF. Filled out from reference TRBV28 and TRBJ1-5, the complete variable domain reads DVKVTQSSRYLVKRTGEKVFLECVQDMDHENMFWYRQDPGLGLRLIYFSYDVKMKEKGDIPEGYSVSREKKERFSLILESASTNQTSMYLCASSGRGNQPQHFGDGTRLSIL.

V and J are TRBV9 and TRBJ2-2, with no clear D. Germline loops: CDR1 SGDLS, CDR2 YYNGEE. The V and J ends lost 4 bases and 5 bases respectively, with 15 bases between them. The length of the CDR3 is 15 residues. The CDR3 DNA reads as TGTGCCAGCAGCCCGACGTTATCTGGGACCGGGGAGCTGTTTTTT. It yields the protein CASSPTLSGTGELFF.

On this clone itself: Other DNA sequences of this sample code for an identical CDR3. The chain has TRBV7-9 and TRBJ1-1; D is unclear. The V end was cut by 1 base, the J end by 2 bases, with 5 bases between. Germline CDR1 reads SEHNR; CDR2 reads FQNEAQ (reference sequence). The length of the CDR3 is 13 residues. Here the CDR3 reads CASSLDRNTEAFF. CDR3 nucleotides: TGTGCCAGCAGCTTAGACAGAAACACTGAAGCTTTCTTT.

This clone was detected only once. Written as DNA, the CDR3 is TGTGCCAGCAGTACGCGACAGGGACAGCCCCAGCATTTT. Protein product: CASSTRQGQPQHF. This chain links TRBV27 with TRBJ1-5; 7 bases align to TRBD1. Per the germline V gene, CDR1 is MNHEY and CDR2 is SMNVEV (reference sequence). The CDR3 runs 13 residues. With 5 bases clipped from V and 7 bases from J, the junction kept 5 bases outside the gene matches.

The rearrangement uses TRBV9 and TRBJ2-7; a weak D match, TRBD2 (6 bases). V shed 3 bases and J shed 0 bases, with 19 bases lying between them. The CDR3 totals 17 residues. Germline V gene sequence: CDR1 SGDLS, CDR2 YYNGEE. The CDR3, as DNA: TGTGCCAGCAGCGAGAGCCCTATAGCGGACTTCTCCTACGAGCAGTACTTC. Its protein is CASSESPIADFSYEQYF.

The chain combines TRBV6-4 with TRBJ2-1, with 9 bases that match TRBD1. V shed 6 bases, J shed 8 bases, and the junction held 5 bases outside the gene matches. Looked up from germline, CDR1 is MRHNA and CDR2 is SNTAGT. The length of the CDR3 is 13 residues. The CDR3 DNA sequence: TGTGCCAGCAGCAGGGACAGGGAGGATGAGCAGTTCTTC. Translation: CASSRDREDEQFF.

The chain couples TRBV11-1 to TRBJ2-5, with TRBD1 matching 8 bases. This CDR3 is built from 16 residues. From germline, CDR1 is SGHAT and CDR2 FQDESV (reference sequence). Trimming removed 1 base from V and 4 bases from J; junction bases left unmatched: 8. CDR3 loop: CASSLESGTGGETQYF. The CDR3 DNA follows: TGTGCCAGCAGCTTAGAATCCGGGACAGGAGGAGAGACCCAGTACTTC.

This clone was found once. The V call is TRBV9, the J call TRBJ2-5; D is unresolved. This CDR3 has 14 residues. Trimming removed 4 bases at V and 2 bases at J, with 12 bases between. Germline values: CDR1 SGDLS, CDR2 YYNGEE. The CDR3 DNA follows: TGTGCCAGCAGCCCAGGCATGGGGCAAGAGACCCAGTACTTC. Amino acids: CASSPGMGQETQYF.

V gene TRBV4-2 combines with J gene TRBJ2-3; D is ambiguous. V was clipped by 6 bases and J by 2 bases, with 21 bases between them. Germline CDR1 LGHNA, CDR2 YNFKEQ. The CDR3 covers 17 residues. CDR3 amino acids: CASRRMVAAPHTDTQYF. The CDR3 DNA reads as TGTGCCAGCAGACGCATGGTGGCAGCGCCACACACAGATACGCAGTATTTT.

The V and J genes are TRBV6-5 and TRBJ2-3; no firm D call. Germline-derived CDR1 and CDR2 are MNHEY and SVGAGI. The V end lost 2 bases, the J end lost 0 bases, and 9 bases lay between the germline ends. This CDR3 comprises 15 residues. This chain's CDR3 is CASSYGSISTDTQYF. The CDR3 nucleotides read TGTGCCAGCAGTTACGGGTCTATTAGCACAGATACGCAGTATTTT.

The V and J genes are TRBV18 and TRBJ2-5; D uncertain. The germline V gene has CDR1 KGHSH and CDR2 LQKENI. V shed 3 bases and J shed 7 bases, with 6 bases lying between them. The CDR3 covers 11 residues. The CDR3 protein is CASSPKGTQYF. The CDR3 DNA sequence: TGTGCCAGCTCACCGAAGGGGACCCAGTACTTC.

The chain employs TRBV5-4 and TRBJ2-1, with 7 nucleotides matching TRBD1. The CDR3 has 14 amino acids. Losses at the gene ends were 4 bases for V and 5 bases for J; bases not matched to a gene: 6. Germline V gene sequence: CDR1 SGHNT, CDR2 YYREEE (reference sequence). The CDR3 region is CASSPWTGNNEQFF. The CDR3, as DNA: TGTGCCAGCAGCCCATGGACAGGAAACAATGAGCAGTTCTTC.

The chain couples TRBV6-5 to TRBJ2-7, with 14 bases matching TRBD2. CDR3 length: 15 residues. CDR1 is MNHEY, CDR2 SVGAGI, per germline. Losses at the gene ends were 3 bases for V and 3 bases for J; bases not matched to a gene: 1. DNA for the CDR3: TGTGCCAGCAGTTATGGACTAGCGGGAGGCTACGAGCAGTACTTC. This translates into CASSYGLAGGYEQYF.

This chain links TRBV10-3 with TRBJ2-1; 8 bases fit TRBD2. The CDR3 is 15 amino acids. V was clipped by 7 bases and J by 1 base; unmatched bases: 6. Germline CDR1 is ENHRY and CDR2 is SYGVKD. This CDR3 reads CAINAAGGSYNEQFF. CDR3 DNA sequence: TGTGCCATCAATGCGGCGGGAGGATCCTACAATGAGCAGTTCTTC.

The chain is built from TRBV6-1 and TRBJ1-4; D uncertain. V was clipped by 5 bases and J by 0 bases, with 7 bases between them. In germline, CDR1 is MNHNS, CDR2 SASEGT. The CDR3 runs 14 residues. The CDR3 DNA is TGTGCCAGCAGTACTGGCGCAACTAATGAAAAACTGTTTTTT. It yields the protein CASSTGATNEKLFF.

The rearrangement uses TRBV5-1 and TRBJ1-1; no clear D gene. Germline lookup yields CDR1 SGHRS and CDR2 YFSETQ. Trimming shortened V by 0 bases and J by 7 bases, and 1 base separated the two germline ends. The CDR3 sequence is 10 residues long. The CDR3 DNA reads TGCGCCAGCAGCTTGGTTGAAGCTTTCTTT. Translated, it gives CASSLVEAFF.